This paragraph covers one T cell receptor beta chain sequence. Its cognate antigen has yet to be identified. Per-nucleotide qualities are absent, and no much larger clonotype sits a single base away. From the germline V gene, CDR1 is SGHRS and CDR2 is YFSETQ. Spanning cysteine to phenylalanine, the CDR3 consists of 16 amino acids. CDR3 DNA only is kept here, 48 bases in frame from base 1. A distance of 23 bases separates the germline ends of V and J, which lose 4 bases and 9 bases respectively. The library was built by means of the immunoSEQ multiplex PCR assay. TCRdb's version of the immuneACCESS table is confined to in-frame rearrangements and falls short of the full clone set. An unresolved V gene accounts for under half of the shortfall where checked; the remainder is of unknown origin. Present in this sample are roughly 80,000 clones, approximately 90% of which were seen just once. The ten largest clones add up to around 6% of the sample.

These data belong to a study of control samples from healthy donors and cancer patients (TCRdb year 2020). Rearrangement joined TRBV5-1 to TRBJ2-1; the D gene could be TRBD1 or TRBD2, each one agreeing over 6 bases. This TCR was sampled from a woman between 45 and 65 years old in good health. Sequencing input: blood. In nucleotide form, the sequence is TGCGCCAGCAGCCAACTACTTACGGGGGCCGACGCTGAGCAGTTCTTC. This yields the protein CASSQLLTGADAEQFF. Here the CDR3 is joined to the reference TRBV5-1 and TRBJ2-1 genes, and the full variable domain is: KAGVTQTPRYLIKTRGQQVTLSCSPISGHRSVSWYQQTPGQGLQFLFEYFSETQRNKGNFPGRFSGRQFSNSRSEMNVSTLELGDSALYLCASSQLLTGADAEQFFGPGTRLTVL.